These 31 T cell receptor beta chains share one sample of origin, sequenced in a study of CD8 T cells in Susac syndrome. Reverse transcription of about 0.45 to 1 ug RNA was carried out with random hexamers. One entry per CDR3 protein, called by TCRdb with MiXCR from the immunoSEQ multiplex PCR reads. The sample has roughly 120,000 distinct CDR3 sequences, 85% to 95% seen once. Input material: CD8+ T cells from PBMCs. Source of these receptors: a human donor with multiple sclerosis.

This sequence joins TRBV19 and TRBJ1-1; D may be TRBD1 (5 bases). CDR1 and CDR2 (germline): LNHDA, SQIVND (reference sequence). CDR3 length: 15 residues. V was cut by 5 bases and J by 3 bases, with 16 bases left in between. This CDR3 is CASSPKGLTYTEAFF. CDR3 in DNA: TGTGCCAGTAGTCCTAAGGGACTTACCTACACTGAAGCTTTCTTT.

This clonotype was recorded a few times. The V gene is TRBV6-1, the J gene TRBJ2-7; D is uncertain. The length of the CDR3 is 10 residues. Germline CDR1 reads MNHNS; CDR2 reads SASEGT. Trimming cost V 8 bases and J 1 base, with 3 bases left between them. CDR3 sequence (DNA): TGTGCCAGCCATTCCTACGAGCAGTACTTC. This translates into CASHSYEQYF.

J is TRBJ2-7 and V is TRBV6-6; D is possibly TRBD2 (5 bases). In germline, CDR1 is MNHNY, CDR2 SVGAGI (reference sequence). The V gene lost 4 bases and the J gene lost 3 bases, with 13 bases spanning the gap. This CDR3 comprises 14 residues. The CDR3 protein is CASSSLRAGYEQYV. Written as DNA, the CDR3 is TGTGCCAGCAGTTCCCTGCGGGCGGGCTACGAGCAGTACGTC.

V usage is TRBV7-2 and J usage is TRBJ2-6; tentative D call: TRBD1 (5 bases). Germline loops: CDR1 SGHTA, CDR2 FQGNSA. This CDR3 is 12 amino acids long. V lost 8 bases, J lost 6 bases, and 8 bases lay in between. Here the CDR3 reads CASFRVANVLTF. As DNA, the CDR3 is TGTGCCAGCTTCAGGGTGGCCAACGTCCTGACTTTC.

The chain joins TRBV5-6 to TRBJ2-3; TRBD2 aligns across 7 bases. Per the germline V gene, CDR1 is SGHDT and CDR2 is YYEEEE. V lost 3 bases to trimming and J lost 0 bases; unmatched junction nucleotides: 7. The CDR3 spans 16 residues. CDR3 nucleotides: TGTGCCAGCAGCTCCGGGACTACCTCTAGCACAGATACGCAGTATTTT. The encoded protein is CASSSGTTSSTDTQYF.

This chain connects TRBV4-1 to TRBJ2-5; no clear D. CDR1 and CDR2 from the germline V gene are MGHRA and YSYEKL. The germline V and J ends were trimmed by 3 bases and 2 bases, with 10 bases remaining between them. CDR3 length equals 14 residues. The CDR3 region is CASSHAHVQETQYF. CDR3 bases: TGCGCCAGCAGCCATGCACACGTACAAGAGACCCAGTACTTC.

This chain links TRBV11-2 with TRBJ2-7; D is undetermined. Germline V CDR1 and CDR2: SGHAT, FQNNGV. V dropped 1 base and J dropped 9 bases, with 10 bases sitting between them. The CDR3 contains 12 residues. CDR3 in DNA: TGTGCCAGCAGCTTAGGCGCCGGTGGGCAGTACTTC. This sequence encodes CASSLGAGGQYF. Full variable domain (outside the CDR3, taken from reference TRBV11-2 and TRBJ2-7): EAGVAQSPRYKIIEKRQSVAFWCNPISGHATLYWYQQILGQGPKLLIQFQNNGVVDDSQLPKDRFSAERLKGVDSTLKIQPAKLEDSAVYLCASSLGAGGQYFGPGTRLTVT.

The rearrangement uses TRBV6-5 and TRBJ2-2, with D possibly matching TRBD2 (5 bases). V was clipped by 0 bases and J by 7 bases, with 12 bases between them. Germline-derived CDR1 and CDR2 are MNHEY and SVGAGI. The CDR3 contains 15 residues. CDR3 DNA: TGTGCCAGCAGTTACTCGAGGGCAGTCGGCGGGGAGCTGTTTTTT. It is translated as CASSYSRAVGGELFF.

This rearrangement joins TRBV7-9 to TRBJ2-1, with D possibly being TRBD2 (5 bases). V was clipped by 10 bases and J by 4 bases, with 20 bases between them. The germline V gene encodes CDR1 SEHNR and CDR2 FQNEAQ (reference sequence). This CDR3 spans 15 amino acids. The CDR3 loop is CATNLEGQHYNEQFF. As DNA, the CDR3 is TGTGCCACCAATCTAGAGGGCCAACATTACAATGAGCAGTTCTTC.

This rearrangement joins TRBV7-9 to TRBJ1-5, with 10 bases matching TRBD1. The germline V gene has CDR1 SEHNR and CDR2 FQNEAQ (reference sequence). The CDR3 covers 15 residues. V shed 1 base and J 5 bases; nucleotides not matched to a gene: 2. CDR3 sequence reads: CASSLEGTGDQPQHF. In DNA, the CDR3 is TGTGCCAGCAGCTTAGAGGGGACAGGGGATCAGCCCCAGCATTTT. Together with reference TRBV7-9 and TRBJ1-5, the CDR3 gives the full variable domain: DTGVSQNPRHKITKRGQNVTFRCDPISEHNRLYWYRQTLGQGPEFLTYFQNEAQLEKSRLLSDRFSAERPKGSFSTLEIQRTEQGDSAMYLCASSLEGTGDQPQHFGDGTRLSIL.

Remarks on this clonotype: One end of the junction is discordant with germline, which a read error may explain. V and J are TRBV27 and TRBJ2-2; TRBD1 is a possible D gene (6 bases). The CDR3 is 15 amino acids. Germline V gene lookup returns CDR1 MNHEY and CDR2 SMNVEV (reference sequence). CDR3 sequence: CAGSPSRGYTGELFF. Here the CDR3 DNA reads TGTGCCGGCAGTCCCAGCAGGGGATACACCGGGGAGCTGTTTTTT.

CDR3 nucleotides: TGTGCCACCAGCCGGGGGTTTGAGCAGTTCTTC. Its translation: CATSRGFEQFF. The genes are TRBV24-1 and TRBJ2-1, with D possibly matching TRBD2 (6 bases). Germline V gene lookup returns CDR1 KGHDR and CDR2 SFDVKD. The germline V and J ends were trimmed by 7 bases and 9 bases, with 9 bases remaining between them. The CDR3 loop spans 11 amino acids.

This chain connects TRBV20-1 to TRBJ2-7; tentative D call: TRBD1 (6 bases). The germline gives CDR1 DFQATT, CDR2 SNEGSKA (reference sequence). Trimming took 3 bases from V and 3 from J, leaving 15 bases between them. This CDR3 has 14 amino acids. CDR3 DNA: TGCAGTGCTAGGCCTACCGAGGGGGTCTACGAGCAGTACTTC. This encodes CSARPTEGVYEQYF.

V usage is TRBV27 and J usage is TRBJ2-3; TRBD1 is a possible D gene (5 bases). There are 15 residues in the CDR3. V lost 7 bases to trimming and J lost 4 bases, with 18 bases between them. Germline V gives CDR1 MNHEY, CDR2 SMNVEV (reference sequence). In DNA, the CDR3 is TGTGCCAGCACCTCCGGTGGATGGGGCGCAGATACGCAGTATTTT. It specifies CASTSGGWGADTQYF.

The chain uses TRBV5-1 and TRBJ2-7; 8 positions agree with TRBD2. This CDR3 is built from 13 residues. In germline, CDR1 is SGHRS, CDR2 YFSETQ. The junction had 3 bases not matched to a gene; V was cut back by 4 bases and J by 3 bases. The CDR3 loop is CASSPREGYEQYF. The CDR3 DNA is TGCGCCAGCAGCCCACGGGAGGGCTACGAGCAGTACTTC.

The CDR3 bases are TGCAGTGCGGCCTTAGGTTCTAGCACAGATACGCAGTATTTT. Translation gives CSAALGSSTDTQYF. The V and J genes are TRBV20-1 and TRBJ2-3, with D uncertain. Germline V lookup: CDR1 DFQATT, CDR2 SNEGSKA (reference sequence). The ends were cut back, 6 bases at V and 0 bases at J, with 13 bases in the middle. The CDR3 totals 14 residues.

V usage is TRBV9 and J usage is TRBJ2-7, with a possible D match to TRBD1 (6 bases). The CDR3 has 15 amino acids. The germline V gene encodes CDR1 SGDLS and CDR2 YYNGEE. V was pared by 0 bases and J by 2 bases, with 12 bases between. CDR3 sequence: CASSVGGTTTYEQYF. The DNA for the CDR3 is TGTGCCAGCAGCGTAGGTGGGACAACTACCTACGAGCAGTACTTC.

In nucleotides, the CDR3 is TGTGCCAGCAGCCAAGGGGTAGCGGATTTCTACGAGCAGTACGTC. Protein product: CASSQGVADFYEQYV. The chain carries TRBV3-1 and TRBJ2-7; a possible D gene is TRBD2 (6 bases). V gave up 1 base and J gave up 3 bases, with 13 bases separating them. CDR1 LGHDT and CDR2 YNNKEL come from the germline V gene (reference sequence). This CDR3 spans 15 amino acids.

This chain connects TRBV19 to TRBJ1-2, with 10 bases identical to TRBD1. Germline V gene data show CDR1 as LNHDA and CDR2 as SQIVND (reference sequence). The V segment lost 4 bases and the J segment 6 bases; nucleotides outside the gene matches: 5. CDR3 length: 14 residues. The CDR3 bases are TGTGCCAGTAGTACCGGGACAGGGGCCGATGGCTACACCTTC. Translating it yields CASSTGTGADGYTF.

The chain recombines TRBV6-1 with TRBJ2-3, with TRBD2 as a possible D gene (6 bases). The CDR3 has 14 amino acids. Trimming removed 5 bases from V and 2 bases from J, with 11 bases in between. Germline lookup yields CDR1 MNHNS and CDR2 SASEGT. CDR3 loop: CASSTAGTTDTQYF. CDR3 in DNA: TGTGCCAGCAGTACCGCGGGGACCACAGATACGCAGTATTTT.

This clonotype has a single count. This chain uses TRBV5-1 with TRBJ1-1; no definite D call. The germline V gene has CDR1 SGHRS and CDR2 YFSETQ. The CDR3 loop spans 12 amino acids. The V and J ends lost 0 bases and 7 bases respectively, with 7 bases between them. This CDR3 is CASSLGVGEAFF. CDR3 coding DNA: TGCGCCAGCAGCTTGGGGGTCGGTGAAGCTTTCTTT.

V is TRBV7-9 and J is TRBJ1-1; 9 positions match TRBD1. This CDR3 contains 15 residues. The J segment lost 1 base and the V segment lost 4 bases, leaving 4 bases of the junction unmatched. Per germline, CDR1 SEHNR and CDR2 FQNEAQ (reference sequence). CDR3 in amino acids: CASSSNRGPNTEAFF. CDR3 bases: TGTGCCAGCAGCTCGAACAGGGGGCCGAACACTGAAGCTTTCTTT.

The J gene is TRBJ2-7, the V gene TRBV28, with D maybe TRBD2 (6 bases). V lost 6 bases to trimming and J lost 0 bases, with 18 bases between them. This CDR3 contains 16 residues. Germline V gene data show CDR1 as MDHEN and CDR2 as SYDVKM. The CDR3 reads CASSPGEYRTSYEQYF. CDR3 nucleotides: TGTGCCAGCAGCCCGGGAGAATACAGGACCTCCTACGAGCAGTACTTC.

The chain joins TRBV7-9 to TRBJ2-2; TRBD2 agrees at 12 bases. There are 17 residues in the CDR3. Per the germline V gene, CDR1 is SEHNR and CDR2 is FQNEAQ (reference sequence). The trim removed 4 bases at V and 4 bases at J, leaving 7 bases unmatched. The CDR3 DNA follows: TGTGCCAGCAGCTCCACTAGCGGGAGGTCCATCACCGGGGAGCTGTTTTTT. Residues: CASSSTSGRSITGELFF.

The chain is built from TRBV6-5 and TRBJ2-3, with 8 nucleotides matching TRBD1. The germline V gene has CDR1 MNHEY and CDR2 SVGAGI. Trimming took 5 bases from V and 6 from J; bases not matched to a gene: 7. The CDR3 spans 14 residues. The CDR3 region is CASSIQGEVDTQYF. The CDR3 nucleotides read TGTGCCAGCAGTATACAGGGGGAAGTGGATACGCAGTATTTT.

This clonotype was found a few times. This CDR3 reads CASSSAYRSGEQYV. The CDR3 region has the DNA TGTGCCAGCAGCTCCGCGTACCGCTCCGGGGAGCAGTACGTC. The chain combines TRBV7-2 with TRBJ2-7; D ambiguous. This CDR3 has 14 amino acids. Germline loops: CDR1 SGHTA, CDR2 FQGNSA. V was trimmed by 4 bases and J by 7 bases, leaving 17 bases between them.

V and J are TRBV5-1 and TRBJ2-5; D is perhaps TRBD1 (5 bases). Trimming stripped 0 bases from V and 1 base from J, with 10 bases between. CDR1 and CDR2 (germline): SGHRS, YFSETQ. This CDR3 is 15 amino acids long. CDR3 nucleotides: TGCGCCAGCAGCTTGGGGCAGGGTAGCCAAGAGACCCAGTACTTC. This encodes CASSLGQGSQETQYF.

This clonotype is a singleton in its sample. This chain uses TRBV4-1 with TRBJ2-2; 11 nucleotides line up with TRBD2. J gave up 5 bases and V 2 bases, and 13 bases lay outside the gene matches. This CDR3 spans 19 amino acids. From germline, CDR1 is MGHRA and CDR2 YSYEKL. This CDR3 is CASSQRGLAVGLGTGELFF. The DNA for the CDR3 is TGCGCCAGCAGCCAAAGGGGACTAGCGGTTGGTTTGGGAACCGGGGAGCTGTTTTTT.

The CDR3 region has the DNA TGTGCCAGCAGCCAATTTTTCCAGGGGTCCGGGGAGCTGTTTTTT. Translating it yields CASSQFFQGSGELFF. This chain uses TRBV9 with TRBJ2-2; D is possibly TRBD1 (6 bases). This CDR3 region has 15 residues. CDR1 is SGDLS and CDR2 is YYNGEE in the germline V gene. Trimming stripped 4 bases from V and 6 bases from J, with 16 bases between.

This chain connects TRBV14 to TRBJ2-5; possible D gene TRBD2, 5 bases. The CDR3 extends over 15 amino acids. Per the germline V gene, CDR1 is SGHDN and CDR2 is FVKESK. V was trimmed by 0 bases and J by 3 bases, leaving 11 bases between them. This chain's CDR3 is CASSQDRAGEETQYF. The DNA of the CDR3 is TGTGCCAGCAGCCAAGATAGGGCCGGGGAAGAGACCCAGTACTTC.

This clonotype was detected a few times. The V and J genes are TRBV5-1 and TRBJ2-7; 7 nucleotides line up with TRBD2. CDR3 size: 17 residues. With V trimmed by 4 bases and J by 0 bases, 13 bases remained unmatched. Germline CDR1 reads SGHRS; CDR2 reads YFSETQ. In DNA form, the CDR3 reads TGCGCCAGCAGCCTTACGGGGGGACGGGAAAGCTCCTACGAGCAGTACGTC. Translation gives CASSLTGGRESSYEQYV.